This TCR beta chain stems from a study of shared clonotypes between healthy human individuals. Study outcomes and limitations: The generation probabilities recorded for non-shared clonotypes fell below those of clonotypes shared by all four donors.

Naive CD8 cells lacked CD45RO and underwent positive selection for CCR7, leaving out terminally differentiated effector memory CD45RA+ cells. The CDR3 runs 13 residues. Trimming shortened V by 4 bases and J by 10 bases, and 16 bases separated the two germline ends. The germline V gene has CDR1 MNHEY and CDR2 SMNVEV (reference sequence). Deep level was the assay's run setting. Each sorted subset replicate got 200 ng genomic DNA, roughly 30,000 genomes. Method: immunoSEQ multiplex PCR; TCRdb's copy keeps in-frame clones and lacks some. Of roughly 2.1 million clones in the sample, around 93% are singletons; the top ten hold under 2%. This clone has a single count. Its specificity is unknown.

Sequenced: naive CD8+ T cells from PBMCs. The V gene is TRBV27, the J gene TRBJ1-1; D call uncertain. The sequence was obtained from a man aged 18 to 35 in good health. Some clones in this sample may be carry-over from other donors' samples. CDR3 region: CASSSTLEWLAFF. DNA of the CDR3: TGTGCCAGCAGTTCGACCCTTGAGTGGTTAGCTTTCTTT.